The T cell receptor beta chain under discussion was sequenced for a study of blood T cell repertoires in COVID-19. Study in general: From T cells, B-cell-depleted T cells, or PBMCs came the material, which was cDNA or gDNA.

V shed 6 bases, J shed 2 bases, and the junction held 4 bases outside the gene matches. The CDR3 has 14 residues. Looked up from germline, CDR1 is MGHDK and CDR2 is SYGVNS. The data were produced by immunoSEQ multiplex PCR, yet TCRdb's version contains in-frame clones alone and is incomplete. The sample consists of 150,000 to 200,000 clones, approximately 85% of them appearing once. The sequencing input was peripheral blood. The chain links TRBV25-1 to TRBJ2-1; 7 bases are shared with TRBD2. The receptor comes from a woman aged 60 to 75 with acute or convalescent COVID-19. The CDR3 region has the DNA TGTGCCAGCAGATTAGCGGGTACCTACAATGAGCAGTTCTTC. Encoded protein: CASRLAGTYNEQFF.